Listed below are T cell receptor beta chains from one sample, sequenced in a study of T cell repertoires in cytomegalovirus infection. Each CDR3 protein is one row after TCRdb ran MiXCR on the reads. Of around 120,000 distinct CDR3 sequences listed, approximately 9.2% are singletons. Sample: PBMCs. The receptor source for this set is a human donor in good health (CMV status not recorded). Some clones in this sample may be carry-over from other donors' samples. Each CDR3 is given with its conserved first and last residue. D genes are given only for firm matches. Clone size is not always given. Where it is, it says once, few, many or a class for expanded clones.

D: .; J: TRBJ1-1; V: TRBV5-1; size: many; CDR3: CASSYSGQSNTEAFF; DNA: TGCGCCAGCAGCTATTCGGGACAAAGCAACACTGAAGCTTTCTTT
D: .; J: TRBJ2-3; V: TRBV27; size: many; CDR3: CASSFGASDTQYF; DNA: TGTGCCAGCAGTTTCGGGGCCTCAGATACGCAGTATTTT
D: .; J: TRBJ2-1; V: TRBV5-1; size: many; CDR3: CASSLVPSRGNEQFF; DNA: TGCGCCAGCAGCTTGGTCCCGTCGAGGGGCAATGAGCAGTTCTTC
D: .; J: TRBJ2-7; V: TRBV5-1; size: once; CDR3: CASGRTNSYEQYF; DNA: TGCGCCAGCGGGCGGACTAACTCCTACGAGCAGTACTTC
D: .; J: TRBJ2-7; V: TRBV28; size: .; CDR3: CASRKGGRSYEQYF; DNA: TGTGCCAGCCGAAAAGGTGGGCGGTCCTACGAGCAGTACTTC
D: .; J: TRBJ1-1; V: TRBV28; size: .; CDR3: CASSLYAVMNTEAFF; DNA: TGTGCCAGCAGTTTATATGCGGTCATGAACACTGAAGCTTTCTTT
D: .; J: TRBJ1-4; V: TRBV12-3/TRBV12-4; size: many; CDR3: CASSLDRANEKLFF; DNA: TGTGCCAGCAGTTTAGACAGAGCTAATGAAAAACTGTTTTTT
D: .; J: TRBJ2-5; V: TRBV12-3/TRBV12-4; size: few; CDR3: CASSVGRKTQYF; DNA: TGTGCCAGCAGTGTAGGGCGGAAGACCCAGTACTTC
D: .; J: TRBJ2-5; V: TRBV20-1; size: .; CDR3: CSATTGKGQETQYF; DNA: TGCAGTGCTACCACAGGGAAAGGCCAAGAGACCCAGTACTTC
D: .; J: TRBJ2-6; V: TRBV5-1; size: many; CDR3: CASSPLFGANVLTF; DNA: TGCGCCAGCAGCCCCTTGTTTGGGGCCAACGTCCTGACTTTC
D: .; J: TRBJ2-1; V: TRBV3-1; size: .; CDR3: CASSQINYNEQFF; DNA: TGTGCCAGCAGCCAGATAAACTACAATGAGCAGTTCTTC
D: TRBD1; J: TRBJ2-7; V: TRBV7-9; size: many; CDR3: CASSLRIGTGPHEQYF; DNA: TGTGCCAGCAGCTTAAGGATCGGGACAGGGCCCCACGAGCAGTACTTC
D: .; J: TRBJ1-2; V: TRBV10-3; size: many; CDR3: CAISEGQNPHGYTF; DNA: TGTGCCATCAGTGAGGGACAGAACCCGCATGGCTACACCTTC
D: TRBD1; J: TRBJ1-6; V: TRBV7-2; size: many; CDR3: CASSRTGTNSPLHF; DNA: TGTGCCAGCAGCCGGACAGGAACTAATTCACCCCTCCACTTT
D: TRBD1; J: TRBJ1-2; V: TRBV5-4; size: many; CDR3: CASSQHLDRQGTGYTF; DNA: TGTGCCAGCAGCCAACACCTCGACAGACAGGGGACTGGCTACACCTTC
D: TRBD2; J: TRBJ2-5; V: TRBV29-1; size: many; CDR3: CSVVHSGGLLTQYF; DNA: TGCAGCGTTGTTCATAGCGGGGGGCTTCTGACCCAGTACTTC
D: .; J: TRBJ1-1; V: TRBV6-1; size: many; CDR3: CASSQPLTEAFF; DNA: TGTGCCAGCTCTCAACCACTGACTGAAGCTTTCTTT
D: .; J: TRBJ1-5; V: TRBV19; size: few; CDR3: CASSIGVEQPQHF; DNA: TGTGCCAGTAGTATAGGGGTGGAGCAGCCCCAGCATTTT
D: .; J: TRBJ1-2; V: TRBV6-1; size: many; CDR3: CASKGVRGYTF; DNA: TGTGCCAGCAAGGGTGTCCGGGGCTACACCTTC
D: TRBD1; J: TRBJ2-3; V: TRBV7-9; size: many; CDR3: CASSLLGQEADTQYF; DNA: TGTGCCAGCAGCTTATTAGGACAGGAGGCAGATACGCAGTATTTT
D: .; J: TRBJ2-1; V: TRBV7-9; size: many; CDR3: CASSPQINEQFF; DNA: TGTGCCAGCAGCCCACAAATCAATGAGCAGTTCTTC
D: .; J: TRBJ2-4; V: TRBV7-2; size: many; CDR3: CASSPTGTAAKNIQYF; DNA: TGTGCCAGCAGCCCAACCGGGACGGCGGCCAAAAACATTCAGTACTTC
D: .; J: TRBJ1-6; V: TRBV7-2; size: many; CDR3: CASSLRDSPLHF; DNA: TGTGCCAGCAGCTTGAGGGATTCACCCCTCCACTTT
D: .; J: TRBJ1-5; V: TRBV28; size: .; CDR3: CASSFSRGYNQPQHF; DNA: TGTGCCAGCAGTTTTTCCAGGGGTTACAATCAGCCCCAGCATTTT
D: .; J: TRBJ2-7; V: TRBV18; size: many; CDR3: CASSPLSSYEQYF; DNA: TGTGCCAGCTCACCCCTCAGTTCCTACGAGCAGTACTTC
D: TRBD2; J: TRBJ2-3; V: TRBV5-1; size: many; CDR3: CASSLAAAGGPDTQYF; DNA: TGCGCCAGCAGCTTGGCCGCAGCGGGGGGACCGGATACGCAGTATTTT
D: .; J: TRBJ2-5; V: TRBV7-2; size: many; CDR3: CASSLNRGAPPETQYF; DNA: TGTGCCAGCAGCTTAAACCGGGGGGCCCCTCCAGAGACCCAGTACTTC
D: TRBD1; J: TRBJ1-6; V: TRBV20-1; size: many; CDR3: CSARENGRTGGSSPLHF; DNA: TGCAGTGCTAGAGAAAATGGTCGGACAGGAGGAAGTTCACCCCTCCACTTT
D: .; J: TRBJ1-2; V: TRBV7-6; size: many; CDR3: CAGLTRGSYTF; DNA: TGTGCCGGACTGACACGGGGAAGCTACACCTTC
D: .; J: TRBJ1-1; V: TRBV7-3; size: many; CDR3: CASSMQENTEAFF; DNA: TGTGCCAGCTCGATGCAGGAGAACACTGAAGCTTTCTTT
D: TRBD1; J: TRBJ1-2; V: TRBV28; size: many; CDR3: CASTNPAGGERSYTF; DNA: TGTGCCAGCACCAACCCCGCAGGGGGCGAAAGGAGCTACACCTTC
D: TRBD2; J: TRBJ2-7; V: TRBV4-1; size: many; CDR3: CASSQSGTSGDRREQYF; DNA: TGCGCCAGCAGCCAATCCGGGACTAGCGGGGATCGCCGCGAGCAGTACTTC
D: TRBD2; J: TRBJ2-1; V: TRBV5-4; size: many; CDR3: CASSSSDGLAGGPREQFF; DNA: TGTGCCAGCAGCTCGAGCGACGGACTAGCGGGGGGGCCGCGTGAGCAGTTCTTC
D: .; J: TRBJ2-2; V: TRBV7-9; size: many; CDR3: CASSLRPGELFF; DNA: TGTGCCAGCAGCCTCCGCCCCGGGGAGCTGTTTTTT
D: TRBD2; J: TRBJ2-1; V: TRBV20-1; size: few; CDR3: CSASLAGVNNEQFF; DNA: TGCAGTGCTAGTTTAGCGGGGGTAAACAATGAGCAGTTCTTC
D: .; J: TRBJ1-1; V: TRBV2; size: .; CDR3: CASSEDLRLSEAFF; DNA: TGTGCCAGCAGTGAAGATCTGAGACTCTCTGAAGCTTTCTTT
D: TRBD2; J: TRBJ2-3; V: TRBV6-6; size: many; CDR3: CASSPEGLAGTTDTQYF; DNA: TGTGCCAGCAGTCCCGAGGGACTAGCGGGGACCACAGATACGCAGTATTTT
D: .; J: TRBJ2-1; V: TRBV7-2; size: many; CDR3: CASAYFSSYNEQFF; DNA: TGTGCCAGCGCTTACTTCAGCTCCTACAATGAGCAGTTCTTC
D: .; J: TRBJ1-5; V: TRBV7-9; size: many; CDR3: CASSFDGYNQPQHF; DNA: TGTGCCAGCAGCTTTGACGGATACAATCAGCCCCAGCATTTT
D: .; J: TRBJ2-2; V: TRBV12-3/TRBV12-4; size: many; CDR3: CASSFANRLTGELFF; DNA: TGTGCCAGCAGTTTCGCGAATAGGTTGACCGGGGAGCTGTTTTTT
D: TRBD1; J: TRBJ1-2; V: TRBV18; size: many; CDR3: CASSQLPPGQGQDYGYTF; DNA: TGTGCCAGCTCACAGCTGCCCCCGGGACAGGGGCAGGACTATGGCTACACCTTC
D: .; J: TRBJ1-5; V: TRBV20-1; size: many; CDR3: CSARDQSNQPQHF; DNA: TGCAGTGCTAGAGATCAGAGCAATCAGCCCCAGCATTTT
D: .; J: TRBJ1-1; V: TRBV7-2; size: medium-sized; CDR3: CATGRVGGTEAFF; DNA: TGTGCCACCGGTCGGGTCGGGGGCACTGAAGCTTTCTTT
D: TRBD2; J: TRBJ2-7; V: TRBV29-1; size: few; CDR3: CSVEGTSPYEQYF; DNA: TGCAGCGTTGAAGGGACTAGTCCCTACGAGCAGTACTTC
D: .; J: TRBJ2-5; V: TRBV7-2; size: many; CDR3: CASSVTGTQTQYF; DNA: TGTGCCAGCAGCGTGACAGGGACTCAGACCCAGTACTTC
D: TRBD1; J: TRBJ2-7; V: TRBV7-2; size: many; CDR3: CASRIDRGRVPVYEQYF; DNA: TGTGCCAGCAGGATCGACAGGGGGCGAGTACCGGTCTACGAGCAGTACTTC
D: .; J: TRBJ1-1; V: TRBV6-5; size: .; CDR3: CASRLSYTEAFF; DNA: TGTGCCAGCAGGCTCAGTTACACTGAAGCTTTCTTT
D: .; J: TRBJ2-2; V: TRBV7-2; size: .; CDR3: CASSPGANTGEQFF; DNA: TGTGCCAGCAGCCCGGGCGCGAACACCGGGGAGCAGTTTTTT